This T cell receptor (beta chain) was captured by sequencing in a study of blood T cell repertoires in COVID-19. About the research overall: Acute-phase and convalescent COVID-19 samples originated in the United States, Italy and Spain. T cells, B-cell-depleted T cells, or PBMCs provided the cDNA or gDNA that served as material.

This clone was observed a single time. The authors' processing: Estimation of nucleated cell counts was performed using reference gene primer amplification. Sequencing was performed with immunoSEQ multiplex PCR; in TCRdb, only in-frame clones are kept and a portion is missing. Clone size and the V and J calls come from that table; the DNA yielded D and trimming. The table records around 57,000 clones, about nine tenths of them present only once. The germline gives CDR1 MNHEY, CDR2 SMNVEV (reference sequence). Trimming shortened V by 6 bases and J by 0 bases, and 10 bases separated the two germline ends. This CDR3 has 14 residues.

The sequence came from a human donor with active COVID-19. The donor label of this sample is uncertain. V is TRBV27 and J is TRBJ2-3; tentative D call: TRBD2 (5 bases). The sequenced sample was peripheral blood. Here the CDR3 reads CASRRAASTDTQYF. CDR3 DNA sequence: TGTGCCAGCAGGAGGGCCGCTAGCACAGATACGCAGTATTTT.